What follows is one TCR beta chain and its context. TCRdb's table, derived via immunoSEQ multiplex PCR, lists solely in-frame clones and lacks some. The top ten hold 1.4% of the sample, which has roughly 120,000 clones, around nine tenths seen once. The data derive from a study of T cells after somatic rescue of genetic block. V lost 6 bases and J lost 1; bases outside the gene matches: 6. The germline CDR1 and CDR2 sequences are MNHNY and SVGAGI (reference sequence). The CDR3 has 15 residues. The J gene is TRBJ2-7, the V gene TRBV6-6; the match to TRBD1 covers 10 bases. Sequencing used peripheral blood mononuclear cells (PBMCs). The source of this sequence is a woman under 30. CDR3 DNA: TGTGCCAGCAGGCCTGGACAGGGGGGATCCTACGAGCAGTACTTC. Its translation: CASRPGQGGSYEQYF.